This entry is about one TCR beta chain. This clone was observed a handful of times. Its antigen specificity is not known. No per-base quality is available; no much larger clone lies one base away. The data belong to a study of cytotoxic CD8 clonotypes in ibrutinib-treated CLL listed by TCRdb under 2021. For context, the study as a whole: In this cohort, some 14 patients were treatment-naive and ten to twelve were relapsed/refractory, while roughly 18 had unmutated IGHV. Samples averaged approximately 260,000 productive templates and more than 85,000 productive rearrangements. Samples at response were collected after a median of around twelve months of treatment, with a range of about 6 to 36 months. Every sample from remission and from progressive disease was obtained while the patients were still on ibrutinib. Cryopreserved peripheral blood mononuclear cells were collected at three points: before therapy, at response, and at either sustained remission or disease progression. Longitudinal samples were obtainable from about 30% of the roughly 86 participants in the trial. Responses were partial in about 25 patients and complete in 2; after median around 72 months follow-up, around 15 stayed in remission and roughly twelve progressed.

The CDR3 spans 15 residues, from the cysteine through the phenylalanine. Kept here is only the CDR3 DNA, which spans 45 bases and is read in frame from base 1. CDR1 MGHDK and CDR2 SYGVNS were looked up in the germline V gene. Trimming costs V 1 base and J 3 bases, and their ends lie 12 bases apart. The paper as a whole reports these results and caveats: Sampling times were not matched between sustained-remission and progressing patients, and lymph node repertoires were not studied. At baseline, clonality was higher than in age-matched healthy donors and showed a strong correlation with circulating CD8+ T-cell counts. An increase in clonality was observed at ibrutinib response, with clonality remaining stable during sustained remission and falling back toward baseline at progression. Public clonotypes were rare and either contracted or stayed stable during treatment, and the rise in clonality at ibrutinib response reflected the expansion of private clonotypes.

A MiSeq instrument was used for deep resolution sequencing, which targeted depths ranging from 1 in 1 million up to 1 in 200,000 T cells, with coverage averaging 10x for each clonotype. The immunoSEQ hsTCRB Kit was used to generate TCR beta libraries. The study's own analysis went as follows. The data were analyzed with ImmunoSEQ Analyzer and ImmunoSEQ Data Assistant, and V, D and J gene assignments followed IMGT definitions. Clonality, with values ranging from 0 to 1, was calculated as one minus the normalized Shannon entropy of productive rearrangement frequencies. Only overrepresented clonotypes making up at least 0.05% of the repertoire of each patient were included in the public clonotype analysis. Roughly 13 age-matched healthy donor repertoires from immuneACCESS served as clonality controls. As stored in TCRdb, this immuneACCESS dataset retains in-frame rearrangements with V and J assigned. A fraction of the clones does not appear; measured against another copy, unresolved V genes explain less than half of the discrepancy, and the remainder lacks a known reason. V, J and clone size are taken as reported in that table, and D and trimming were inferred from the DNA itself. The sample table holds some 130,000 clones, of which around four fifths were seen once. The leading ten clones occupy approximately 3.5% of the sample.

What the time point label conveys for this sample: approximately 2 years on ibrutinib. For TCR beta library preparation, about 2 micrograms of genomic DNA was extracted from cryopreserved PBMCs. Longitudinal blood samples from CLL patients on ibrutinib monotherapy underwent high-throughput TCR beta sequencing. The patients took part in an open-label, single-center phase 2 trial of ibrutinib monotherapy. The sample here was PBMCs, taken after 24 months of ibrutinib treatment. The rearranged segments are TRBV25-1 and TRBJ1-1, with TRBD1 perhaps the D gene, on 5 matching bases. The receptor was derived from a human donor with chronic lymphocytic leukemia. The sequence in DNA is TGTGCCAGCAGTGAATGGGGAGGGGAGGACACTGAAGCTTTCTTT. Its protein reads: CASSEWGGEDTEAFF. Extended through the reference TRBV25-1 and TRBJ1-1 proteins, this CDR3 yields the full variable domain: EADIYQTPRYLVIGTGKKITLECSQTMGHDKMYWYQQDPGMELHLIHYSYGVNSTEKGDLSSESTVSRIRTEHFPLTLESARPSHTSQYLCASSEWGGEDTEAFFGQGTRLTVV.